This T cell receptor (beta chain) was sequenced during a study of T-cell memory formation after mild COVID-19 (dated by TCRdb to about 2021). Regarding the complete study: TCR sequence clusters from the two donors were found to be largely donor specific. In two donors, T-cell clones that expanded and contracted after mild COVID-19 were tracked by sequencing TCRalpha and TCRbeta repertoires over time. The cohort comprised two young, previously healthy adult volunteers, one female and one male. The investigation overall reported the following: Balanced CD4/CD8 phenotypes were observed for clones contracting from day 15 to 85, whereas a bias towards CD4+ was observed for a second wave of clones expanding from day 15 to 37. The second-wave clones that peaked on day 37 were not confirmed to be SARS-CoV-2 specific. Only two mild cases were covered in the study, and larger cohorts including severe cases with pre-infection samples were considered necessary. Contracting CD4+ clones appeared mostly in the CM and EM memory subsets, whereas CD8+ clones were enriched in EMRA. Some responding clones were detected in pre-infection memory, suggesting pre-existing cross-reactive memory T cells joined the SARS-CoV-2 response.

The sequencer listed for this sample is Illumina NovaSeq 6000. TCRalpha and TCRbeta cDNA libraries were built by 5'RACE with constant-segment primers, adding sample barcodes and unique molecular identifiers. Trizol reagent was used to extract RNA from every sample. Libraries were amplified in two PCR steps, with a second sample barcode and Illumina TruSeq adapters added in the second step. Sequencing of the libraries was done on an Illumina NovaSeq, producing 2 x 150 bp paired-end reads. The study's processing was this. With migec v1.2.7, reads were demultiplexed and then collapsed into UMI-guided consensus sequences. With mixcr v2.1.11, UMI consensuses were aligned to TRA and TRB V and J templates and assembled into clonotypes. A clonotype was counted as expanded or contracted only if both edgeR and NoisET called the change significant, with noise models trained on biological replicates. For edgeR calls, a false discovery rate-adjusted p below 0.01 and a log2 fold-change threshold of 1 were applied. As an exploratory analysis of dynamics, PCA with hierarchical clustering was applied to max-normalized trajectories of the 1000 most abundant clonotypes. Separately sequenced CD4+ and CD8+ repertoires were used to assign the CD4 or CD8 phenotype of responding clones. Starting from the raw public reads, TCRdb applied fastp trimming at Q25, assembled clones with MiXCR and retained in-frame beta chains. CDR3 protein duplicates are merged, each entry listing the most common genes and DNA. Clone size and V and J calls follow TCRdb, not the original study. The table for this sample lists under 250,000 distinct CDR3 sequences; 15% of them were counted only once. The ten largest clones capture around 2.2% of the sample.

As to this clonotype: Its antigen is still unknown. No much larger clone exists at a distance of one base, and base qualities are not known.

PBMCs were isolated by Ficoll-Paque density gradient centrifugation. Relative to germline, V is missing 6 bases and J is missing 10 bases, with 13 bases of the junction outside any gene match. For CDR1 and CDR2, the germline V gene lists MNHEY and SVGEGT. The CDR3 has 14 amino acids, counting the end cysteine and phenylalanine. The DNA shown is the 42-base CDR3, in frame from base 1. The V and J segments used are TRBV6-2 or TRBV6-3 and TRBJ1-1; TRBD1 matches 8 bases in the middle. Sequenced material: PBMCs or a T cell subset sorted from them (not recorded which). The source is an adult woman who had mild COVID-19 (a few samples of this study predate the infection). The sample titles of this study are shuffled in the database, so cell type and time point are left out; the donor was told from shared clones. The CDR3 has the sequence CASSPTRLDRGAFF. The sequence in DNA is TGTGCCAGCAGCCCCACCCGACTTGACAGGGGAGCTTTCTTT.